This T cell receptor beta chain was sequenced in a study of T cells in Graves' hyperthyroidism and ophthalmopathy (dated by TCRdb to between 2018 and 2021). About the investigation overall: Peripheral blood was collected at initial diagnosis, before any treatment. In six Graves' hyperthyroidism patients, the study also compared T-cell repertoires from thyroid tissue with T-cell repertoires from blood. The roughly 91 discovery patients were randomly split 7:3 into training and test sets. To identify TCR V-J signatures that set the groups apart, the researchers used a discovery cohort of 100 patients, made up of approximately 43 with Graves' ophthalmopathy and some 56 with stable Graves' hyperthyroidism. The paper reports TCR Vbeta CDR3 sequencing of more than 120 peripheral blood samples: fewer than 50 ophthalmopathy, about 75 hyperthyroidism and roughly 17 progressor patients. An independent validation cohort of 18 to 20 hyperthyroidism patients and 17 patients who later progressed to ophthalmopathy tested prospective prediction of ophthalmopathy. After blood sampling, hyperthyroidism patients were treated with methimazole at a starting dose of 30 mg daily, and ophthalmopathy patients were treated with high-dose intravenous methylprednisolone. Broader findings and caveats from the paper: Sample size was not statistically predetermined, and blinding of investigators to group allocation was not performed. A 13 V-J signature model separated ophthalmopathy from stable hyperthyroidism, with about 90% sensitivity and about 81% specificity in cross-validation and 80%/75% in testing. Blood samples also contained most of the expanded thyroid clonotypes (frequency above 0.001), which suggests that blood repertoires may reflect thyroid immune responses. In validation, the model predicted progression to ophthalmopathy a median of roughly 6.2 months before onset, with approximately 70% sensitivity and about 75% specificity.

Hyperthyroidism patients were aged 18 to 65 years and newly diagnosed, with disease duration of less than 2 months. The study excluded patients with uncontrolled infections, other autoimmune diseases, pregnancy or lactation. Diagnoses were established on the basis of clinical symptoms, serum thyroxine and TRAb, thyroid ultrasound, and orbital computed tomography. For progressor patients, blood was drawn at the first diagnosis of hyperthyroidism, before any ophthalmopathy symptoms had appeared. PBMCs were isolated from more than 9 ml of fresh peripheral blood by Ficoll-Paque density gradient centrifugation. Progressor patients were initially diagnosed with Graves' hyperthyroidism and developed ophthalmopathy during follow-up. Trizol reagent was used to extract total RNA, and RNA quality was then checked on an Agilent 2100 Bioanalyzer. TCR beta CDR3 regions were amplified from RNA transcripts. A first-round RT-PCR of the TCR CDR3 used the HTBI primer set with the Qiagen OneStep RT-PCR kit. Libraries were constructed in a second round of multiplex PCR, after which size selection and purification were performed. Paired-end sequencing of the libraries was performed with 100 bp reads on an Illumina HiSeq2000. The paper's processing steps were these. SOAPnuke was used to process the raw data, removing reads that contained adapters or uncalled bases, had a mean Phred below 15, or lacked an exact match to the constant primer or identifier. High-quality paired reads were merged using COPE v1.2.5, and each unique nucleotide sequence was defined as a clonotype. MiTCR v1.1 was used to align clonotypes to the IMGT TRBV, TRBD and TRBJ reference segments. Only V-J combinations with frequency above 0.0001, covering approximately 99% of repertoires, were analysed. A TCS score was defined as the ratio between F50 (clonal expansion) and ExV (chaos), using BLOSUM62-based TCRdist between CDR3 peptides within each V-J. Welch's t-statistics and random forest reduced 450 to 600 V-J features to roughly 13, which were used in a naive Bayes classifier (R e1071). TCRdb passed the public sequencing reads through fastp at Q25 and MiXCR, retaining productive beta sequences. Rows with a matching CDR3 protein are joined into one entry that keeps the most common DNA and genes. The V and J calls follow TCRdb's processing rather than the paper's. This sample is represented by some 600,000 distinct CDR3 sequences; about 15% of them were singletons. The ten most abundant clones make up approximately 5.7% of the sample.

This clonotype was counted many times. Its specific antigen is unknown. No quality values exist for individual bases; no much larger clone is one base distant. The CDR3 has 15 amino acids, counting the end cysteine and phenylalanine. This entry keeps only the CDR3 DNA: 45 bases, framed from base 1. V is clipped by 3 bases and J by 0 bases, and the sequence between their germline boundaries is 9 bases long. The germline V gene gives CDR1 as KGHSH and CDR2 as LQKENI. The chain is assembled from TRBV18 and TRBJ1-3; the D gene assignment is ambiguous. This clonotype originated in a woman in her twenties or thirties with Graves' hyperthyroidism that later progressed to Graves' ophthalmopathy. The sequencing sample was made of blood. This receptor carries the CDR3 CASSPTSSSGNTIYF. The DNA is TGTGCCAGCTCACCTACATCGAGCTCTGGAAACACCATATATTTT.